This entry concerns a single TCR beta chain. This clone has more than one count but fewer than ten. It has no known antigen specificity. No per-base quality is available; no much larger clone lies one base away. These data come from a study of CD8+ T cells in alopecia areata (dated by TCRdb to 2016 to 2018). Background for the entire study: The treated patients, all with moderate-to-severe alopecia areata, were enrolled in an open-label pilot trial of oral tofacitinib given at 5 to 10 mg twice daily. Tofacitinib was administered for 6 to 18 months, and 6 months of follow-up off drug were then conducted to assess delayed response and recurrence. For the treated patients, the SALT score, which quantifies what percentage of scalp surface area is affected, served as the measure of disease severity. In both human patients and the C3H/HeJ mouse model, the study applied high-throughput TCRbeta sequencing to look at T cell clonal expansion in alopecia areata. Scalp tissue and sorted CD4+ and CD8+ peripheral blood T cells from patchy and totalis/universalis alopecia areata patients and from healthy controls were covered by human TCRbeta sequencing. Patients on tofacitinib were biopsied at baseline and after 4 and 24 weeks of treatment, and several of the patients also had a later scalp biopsy. Scalp clonality was compared across normal scalp (n=4), patchy alopecia areata scalp (n=8), and alopecia totalis/universalis scalp (n=8). The RNA source kit depended on sample type: the PAXgene miRNA kit for fixed scalp, the miRNeasy kit for PBMCs, and the RNeasy kit for mouse skin. TCRbeta CDR3 regions were amplified by immunoSEQ multiplex PCR with 35 Vbeta forward and 13 Jbeta reverse primers. The full study reports these points: Because the treated cohort was small and had just a single nonresponder, larger studies are needed to establish links between baseline CD8+ expansion and response. Compared with mice, TCR sequences shared between patients were less clear, possibly partly because of HLA diversity across the patient population. Resident alphabeta T cells in normal human skin are also sequenced, complicating scalp TCR repertoire analysis, unlike mouse skin dominated by gammadelta T cells. Many expanded lesional clones persisted in scalp and blood during tofacitinib treatment, which may partly explain relapse after stopping treatment. Scalp clonality and the number of expanded CD8+ clones among the top 100 scalp clones were significantly decreased by tofacitinib. Compared with normal scalp, lesional scalp, particularly in alopecia totalis/universalis, had higher clonality and more expanded CD8+ clones, which suggests antigenic drive.

Interpreted using the paper, the treatment or condition label stands for: oral pan-JAK inhibitor, 5-10 mg twice daily. Peripheral blood and lesional scalp punch biopsies were obtained from patients with alopecia areata. After PBMCs were isolated by density centrifugation and stained for CD3, CD4 and CD8, a FACSAria was used to sort CD4+ and CD8+ T cells. Library creation used the immunoSEQ multiplex PCR assay. RNA was extracted from all samples and reverse transcribed into cDNA, which served as template for TCR sequencing. First-strand cDNA was synthesized using SuperScript III with a 2:1 mix of oligo-dT and random hexamers. A synthetic immune receptor repertoire was used to assess amplification bias, and residual bias was removed computationally. From the authors' description of their analysis: Raw reads were preprocessed to remove errors, and CDR3 was defined by IMGT conventions from the conserved cysteine to phenylalanine. Clonality was calculated as 1 minus Shannon entropy normalized by log2 of the number of productive unique TCRs. Whether each scalp clone was CD4 or CD8 was inferred by checking scalp TCRbeta sequences against the CD4 and CD8 repertoires from sorted blood. Here the immuneACCESS table is served through TCRdb, limited to in-frame sequences with V and J called. Missing clones are a known gap in these copies; in checked studies unresolved V genes cover under half, and the rest lacks a known reason. D and trimming come from the DNA, and the V and J calls and clone size come from that table. The sample profile shows roughly 220,000 clones; approximately 72% of them were found once. The ten largest clones take up more than 0.95% of the sample.

The sequencing here drew on CD4+ T cells sorted from blood, taken at week 44, from a patient treated with tofacitinib. The TCR was taken from a human donor with alopecia areata.

This receptor carries the CDR3 CSVASGTGSQQYF. In nucleotide form, the sequence is TGCAGCGTCGCCTCCGGGACAGGGTCTCAGCAGTACTTC. The chain couples TRBV29-1 to TRBJ2-7, and 9 bases in between align with TRBD1. Here V drops 6 bases and J drops 8 bases, and the junction holds 11 bases not matched to any gene. The CDR3, cysteine through phenylalanine, is 13 amino acids long. Just the 39-base CDR3 DNA is kept, in frame starting at base 1. From a lookup of the germline V gene, CDR1 and CDR2 are SQVTM and ANQGSEA.